This TCR beta chain was sequenced in a study of T-cell reconstitution after alpha-beta-depleted transplantation in children. Study observations and caveats: Newly produced T cells mostly accounted for T-cell counts and diversity one year post-transplant. Reportedly, only several hundred clones from non-depleted graft cells drove alpha-beta T-cell counts at about two months. Where some patients showed high TCRbeta diversity at day 60, it came from recipient T cells and thymic progenitors that had survived.

The germline gives CDR1 SGHVS, CDR2 FQNEAQ. V dropped 2 bases and J dropped 10 bases, with 3 bases sitting between them. The CDR3 has 10 amino acids. The sample holds many counts of this clonotype. The antigen remains unidentified. A library of TCRbeta sequences, prepared with unique molecular identifiers, was generated. In TCRdb, the PCR reads were re-called with MiXCR into one record per CDR3 protein. The repertoire holds 90,000 to 100,000 distinct CDR3 sequences, with 20% to 30% as singletons. The chain recombines TRBV7-8 with TRBJ2-1, with unresolved D. The source is a boy aged 2 to 10 with acute lymphoblastic leukemia, due to receive a stem cell transplant. Sequencing was performed on PBMCs, taken before TCRalphabeta/CD19-depleted stem cell transplant. This chain's CDR3 is CASSLREQFF. In DNA, the CDR3 is TGTGCCAGCAGCTTAAGAGAGCAGTTCTTC.